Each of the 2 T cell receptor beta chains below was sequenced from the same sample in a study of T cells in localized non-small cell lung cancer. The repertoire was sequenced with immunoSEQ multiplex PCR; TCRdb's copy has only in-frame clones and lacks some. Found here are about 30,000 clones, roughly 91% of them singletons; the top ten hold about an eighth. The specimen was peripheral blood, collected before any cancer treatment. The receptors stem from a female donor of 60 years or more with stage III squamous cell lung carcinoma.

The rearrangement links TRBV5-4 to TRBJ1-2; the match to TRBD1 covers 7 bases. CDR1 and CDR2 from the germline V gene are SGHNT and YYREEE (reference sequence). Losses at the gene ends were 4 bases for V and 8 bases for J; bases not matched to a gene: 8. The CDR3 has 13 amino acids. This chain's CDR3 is CASSARTGNGYTF. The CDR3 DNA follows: TGTGCCAGCAGCGCTAGGACAGGTAACGGCTACACCTTC.

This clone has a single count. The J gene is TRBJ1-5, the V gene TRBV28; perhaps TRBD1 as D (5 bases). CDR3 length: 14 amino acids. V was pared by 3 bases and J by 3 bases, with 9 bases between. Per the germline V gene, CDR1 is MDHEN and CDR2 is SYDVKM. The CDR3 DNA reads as TGTGCCAGCAGTTTCCGCAGGGACAATCAGCCCCAGCATTTT. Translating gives CASSFRRDNQPQHF.